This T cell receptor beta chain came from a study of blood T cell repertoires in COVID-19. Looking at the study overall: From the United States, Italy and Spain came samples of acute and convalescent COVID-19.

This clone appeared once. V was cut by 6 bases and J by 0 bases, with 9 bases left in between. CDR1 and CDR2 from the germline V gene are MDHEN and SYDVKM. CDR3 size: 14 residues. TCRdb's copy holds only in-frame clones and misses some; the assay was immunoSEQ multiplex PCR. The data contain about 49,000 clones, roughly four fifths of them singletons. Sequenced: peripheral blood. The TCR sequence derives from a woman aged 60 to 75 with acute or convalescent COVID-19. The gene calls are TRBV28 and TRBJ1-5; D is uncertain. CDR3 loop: CASRTSGSNQPQHF. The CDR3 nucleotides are TGTGCCAGCAGGACATCCGGTAGCAATCAGCCCCAGCATTTT.